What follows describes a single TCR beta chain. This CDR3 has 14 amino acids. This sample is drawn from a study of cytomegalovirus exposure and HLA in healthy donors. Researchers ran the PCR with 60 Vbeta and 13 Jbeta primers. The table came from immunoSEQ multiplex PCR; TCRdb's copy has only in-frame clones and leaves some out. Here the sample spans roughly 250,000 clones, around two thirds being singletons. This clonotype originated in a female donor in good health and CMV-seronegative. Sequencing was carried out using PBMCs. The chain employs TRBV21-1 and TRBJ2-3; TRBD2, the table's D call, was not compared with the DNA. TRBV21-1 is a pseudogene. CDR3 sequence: CARRSGEGTDTQYF. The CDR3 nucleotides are TGTGCCAGAAGAAGCGGGGAAGGGACAGATACGCAGTATTTT.